Presented here are 4 T cell receptor beta chains from one specimen sequenced in a study of T cell changes during pregnancy in multiple sclerosis. Clones were read by immunoSEQ multiplex PCR, and TCRdb kept only the in-frame ones, dropping some. The table includes some 70,000 clones, over 75% detected once. This material consisted of CD8+ T cells from peripheral blood mononuclear cells, taken before pregnancy. These receptors were obtained from a female donor with multiple sclerosis, enrolled in a pregnancy study.

The chain joins TRBV13 to TRBJ2-7; tentative D call: TRBD1 (6 bases). This CDR3 region has 13 residues. Germline assignment: CDR1 PRHDT and CDR2 FYEKMQ (reference sequence). V was trimmed by 4 bases and J by 0 bases, leaving 7 bases between them. CDR3 sequence (DNA): TGTGCCAGCAGCTCGGACAGCTCCTACGAGCAGTACTTC. It is translated as CASSSDSSYEQYF.

V and J are TRBV4-1 and TRBJ1-1, with a weak D call TRBD1 (5 bases). V lost 0 bases and J lost 5, with 16 bases in between. Germline V gives CDR1 MGHRA, CDR2 YSYEKL. The CDR3 length is 16 residues. CDR3 loop: CASSQEPRVQGTEAFF. In DNA form, the CDR3 reads TGCGCCAGCAGCCAAGAGCCCCGTGTCCAGGGAACTGAAGCTTTCTTT.

This sequence joins TRBV7-8 and TRBJ2-4; D is possibly TRBD1 (6 bases). The V gene lost 1 base and the J gene lost 4 bases, with 11 bases spanning the gap. Looked up from germline, CDR1 is SGHVS and CDR2 is FQNEAQ. The length of the CDR3 is 15 residues. CDR3 residues: CASSLEFGQKNIQYF. The CDR3 DNA sequence: TGTGCCAGCAGCTTAGAATTCGGACAGAAAAACATTCAGTACTTC.

J is TRBJ1-5 and V is TRBV10-2, with D possibly matching TRBD1 (5 bases). Trimming took off 2 bases at V and 4 bases at J, with 9 bases between the two ends. The CDR3 contains 14 residues. The germline V gene has CDR1 WSHSY and CDR2 SAAADI. The CDR3 DNA reads TGCGCCAGCAGTGAGCCAGGGATTAATCAGCCCCAGCATTTT. Protein: CASSEPGINQPQHF.